This T cell receptor (beta chain) was profiled in a study of cytomegalovirus exposure and HLA in healthy donors. The V gene's germline CDR1 is SSHAT and CDR2 FNYEAQ (reference sequence). The CDR3 extends over 14 amino acids. Repertoires were generated with immunoSEQ multiplex PCR, while TCRdb's copy carries only in-frame clones and drops some. Of fewer than 65,000 clones in the sample, approximately 89% were seen once. A word on this clone: One end of the junction fails to match germline, which may point to a read error.

The chain has TRBV7-7 and TRBJ2-5; D is possibly TRBD1 (5 bases). The sample consisted of PBMCs. This receptor was taken from a young woman in good health and CMV-seronegative. This CDR3 reads CASSLERGSPSQYF. In DNA, the CDR3 is TGTGCTAGCAGCTTAGAAAGGGGCTCCCCGTCCCAGTACTTC.